The T cell receptor beta chain under discussion was sequenced for a study of cytomegalovirus exposure and HLA in healthy donors. Notes on the study in general: In an earlier analysis, productive rearrangement rates for most beta V segments clustered near 87% or 30%. In a later analysis, TCR beta V- and J-gene trimming showed a link to a missense DCLRE1C variant. In vitro experiments confirmed that three CMV-associated chains were specific for CMV antigens.

Concerning this clone itself: Its antigen is currently unknown.

PCR used 60 Vbeta primers and 13 Jbeta primers. The protocol was immunoSEQ multiplex PCR, while the TCRdb copy is restricted to in-frame clones and leaves out a portion. The data contain 250,000 to 350,000 clones, roughly two thirds of them singletons. The V gene lost 6 bases and the J gene lost 2 bases, with 14 bases spanning the gap. CDR3 size: 14 residues. CDR1 and CDR2 from the germline V gene are MNHEY and SMNVEV (reference sequence). The sequence came from a female donor in good health and CMV-seronegative. The chain uses TRBV27 and TRBJ2-7; a weak D match, TRBD1 (6 bases). The sequencing input was PBMCs. The CDR3 nucleotides read TGTGCCAGCAGGTCCGGGACACTTACCTACGAGCAGTACTTC. Its protein is CASRSGTLTYEQYF.